This entry is about one T cell receptor beta chain. Its specific antigen is unknown. Per-nucleotide qualities are absent, and no much larger clonotype sits a single base away. V is cut back by 3 bases and J by 0 bases, with 8 bases in the junction unmatched. The CDR3 covers 17 residues, taking in both the cysteine and the phenylalanine. The CDR3 DNA has 51 bases and is translated from base 1. CDR1 is given as DFQATT and CDR2 as SNEGSKA, both from the germline V gene (reference sequence). TCRbeta CDR3 regions were amplified from genomic DNA using the immunoSEQ Assay, a bias-controlled multiplex PCR. Under the source paper's analysis protocol: The number of nucleated cells in each sample was estimated from the amplification of reference gene primers within the assay. Sequence reads were collapsed and filtered to measure the absolute abundance of every unique TCRbeta CDR3 rearrangement. For each sample, productive Simpson clonality was calculated as the square root of Simpson's diversity index across productive rearrangements. TCRdb took over this immuneACCESS table, retaining in-frame rearrangements with V and J assigned. Such tables are incomplete; in checked studies, under half of the missing clones stem from an unresolved V gene, and the remainder is unexplained. V, J and clone size were drawn from that table, and D and trimming were deduced from the DNA. For this sample the table gives under 200,000 clones, of which roughly 85% were detected only once. The leading ten clones occupy around 4.9% of the sample.

The sample belongs to a study of blood T cell repertoires in COVID-19 (dated by TCRdb to the early 2020s). Study-level background: Samples from collaborators originated in the United States, Italy and Spain and spanned both the acute and convalescent phases of COVID-19. Sample metadata almost always included a de-identified subject ID, COVID-19 status, age in years and sex. The repertoires were made available in a free public database intended to serve as a resource for research on the immune response to SARS-CoV-2. The material from the prospective study consisted of cDNA or gDNA derived from T cells, B-cell-depleted T cells, or PBMCs. The dataset comprised deeply sampled blood TCRbeta repertoires from subjects exposed to, actively infected with, or recovered from COVID-19. Where available, HLA class I and class II types were taken from metadata supplied by the sample provider and were not determined by assay-based typing. The samples were drawn from two sources: the first 160 participants of the ongoing ImmuneRACE study, and some 1,300 subjects contributed by 6 global collaborators. Broad study findings and their caveats: How much clinical and demographic metadata was included differed by source and by participant, and the metadata was provided uncurated.

Collaborating institutions collected whole blood in K2EDTA tubes following their own protocols. For TCRbeta analysis, collaborators shipped samples as frozen whole blood, isolated PBMCs, or DNA extracted from either of those sample types. The sequence was obtained from a woman over 75 with acute or convalescent COVID-19. The sequenced sample consisted of peripheral blood. The sequence links TRBV20-1 to TRBJ2-1; TRBD2 lines up with 10 middle nucleotides. Here is the DNA: TGCAGTGCTAGTCGGCTTCGGACTAGCGGCTCCTACAATGAGCAGTTCTTC. This sequence encodes CSASRLRTSGSYNEQFF.